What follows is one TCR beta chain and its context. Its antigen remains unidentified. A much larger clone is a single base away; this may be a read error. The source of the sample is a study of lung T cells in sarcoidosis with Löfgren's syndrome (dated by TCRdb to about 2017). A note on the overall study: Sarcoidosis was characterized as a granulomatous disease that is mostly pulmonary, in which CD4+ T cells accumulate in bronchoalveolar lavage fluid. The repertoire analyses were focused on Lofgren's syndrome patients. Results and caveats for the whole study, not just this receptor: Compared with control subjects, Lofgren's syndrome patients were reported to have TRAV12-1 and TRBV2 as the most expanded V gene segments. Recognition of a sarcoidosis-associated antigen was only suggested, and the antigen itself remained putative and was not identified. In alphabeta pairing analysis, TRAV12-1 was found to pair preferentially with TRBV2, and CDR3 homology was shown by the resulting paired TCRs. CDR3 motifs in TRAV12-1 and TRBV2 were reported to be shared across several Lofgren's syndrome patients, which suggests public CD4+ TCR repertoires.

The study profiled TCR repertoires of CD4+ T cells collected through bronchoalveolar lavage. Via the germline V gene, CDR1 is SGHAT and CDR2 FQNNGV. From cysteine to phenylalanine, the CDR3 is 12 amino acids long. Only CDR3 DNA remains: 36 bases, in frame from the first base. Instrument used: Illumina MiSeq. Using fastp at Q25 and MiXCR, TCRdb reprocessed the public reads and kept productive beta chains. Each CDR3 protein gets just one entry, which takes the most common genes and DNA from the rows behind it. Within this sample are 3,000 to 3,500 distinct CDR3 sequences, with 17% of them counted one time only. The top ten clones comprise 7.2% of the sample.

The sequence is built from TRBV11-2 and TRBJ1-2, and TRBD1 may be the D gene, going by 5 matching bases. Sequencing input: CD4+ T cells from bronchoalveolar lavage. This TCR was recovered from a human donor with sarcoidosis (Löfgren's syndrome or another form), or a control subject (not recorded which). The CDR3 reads CASSTRGYGHTF. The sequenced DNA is TGTGCCAGCAGCACACGGGGCTATGGCCACACCTTC.